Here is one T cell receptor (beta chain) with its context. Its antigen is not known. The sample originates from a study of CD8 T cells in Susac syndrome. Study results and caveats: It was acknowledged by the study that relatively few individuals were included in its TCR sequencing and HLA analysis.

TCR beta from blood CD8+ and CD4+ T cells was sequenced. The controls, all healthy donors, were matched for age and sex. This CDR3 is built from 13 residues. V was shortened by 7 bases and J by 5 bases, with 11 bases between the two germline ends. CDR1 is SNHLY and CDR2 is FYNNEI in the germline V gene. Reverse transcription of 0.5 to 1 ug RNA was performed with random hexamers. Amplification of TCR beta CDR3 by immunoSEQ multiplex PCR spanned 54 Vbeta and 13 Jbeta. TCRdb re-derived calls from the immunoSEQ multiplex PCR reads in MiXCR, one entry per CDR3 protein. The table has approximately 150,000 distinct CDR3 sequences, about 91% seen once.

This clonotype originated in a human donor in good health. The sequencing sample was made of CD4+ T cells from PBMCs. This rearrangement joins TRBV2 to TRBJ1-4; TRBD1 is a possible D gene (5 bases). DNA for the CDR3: TGTGCCAGCAATACAGGATTAAATGAAAAACTGTTTTTT. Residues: CASNTGLNEKLFF. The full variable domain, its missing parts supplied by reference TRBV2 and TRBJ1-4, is EPEVTQTPSHQVTQMGQEVILRCVPISNHLYFYWYRQILGQKVEFLVSFYNNEISEKSEIFDDQFSVERPDGSNFTLKIRSTKLEDSAMYFCASNTGLNEKLFFGSGTQLSVL.